Sequencing of this T cell receptor (beta chain) was carried out in a study of identical twins. Notes on this clonotype: Its antigen remains unknown.

Notes on the study in general: Twins' excess sharing was less marked for out-of-frame beta sequences. There was more out-of-frame TCR alpha sharing in monozygotic twins than models estimated.

This CDR3 spans 13 amino acids. Germline values: CDR1 LGHNA, CDR2 YSLEER. V lost 1 base, J lost 2 bases, and 6 bases lay in between. All donors comprised healthy Caucasians. A template switching step contributed a universal primer site, while unique molecular identifiers were present in the cDNA. TCRdb ran MiXCR on the 5' RACE reads and lists one entry per CDR3 protein. The sample lists a few hundred thousand distinct CDR3 sequences, just under 10% occurring once. These data are also associated with another study on yellow fever vaccine responses in identical twins.

This sequence was found in a woman younger than 35 in good health. V is TRBV4-3 and J is TRBJ2-7; D call uncertain. Sequences were obtained from PBMCs. Here the CDR3 DNA reads TGCGCCAGCAGCCAAGCGTTCACCTACGAGCAGTACTTC. The encoded protein is CASSQAFTYEQYF.